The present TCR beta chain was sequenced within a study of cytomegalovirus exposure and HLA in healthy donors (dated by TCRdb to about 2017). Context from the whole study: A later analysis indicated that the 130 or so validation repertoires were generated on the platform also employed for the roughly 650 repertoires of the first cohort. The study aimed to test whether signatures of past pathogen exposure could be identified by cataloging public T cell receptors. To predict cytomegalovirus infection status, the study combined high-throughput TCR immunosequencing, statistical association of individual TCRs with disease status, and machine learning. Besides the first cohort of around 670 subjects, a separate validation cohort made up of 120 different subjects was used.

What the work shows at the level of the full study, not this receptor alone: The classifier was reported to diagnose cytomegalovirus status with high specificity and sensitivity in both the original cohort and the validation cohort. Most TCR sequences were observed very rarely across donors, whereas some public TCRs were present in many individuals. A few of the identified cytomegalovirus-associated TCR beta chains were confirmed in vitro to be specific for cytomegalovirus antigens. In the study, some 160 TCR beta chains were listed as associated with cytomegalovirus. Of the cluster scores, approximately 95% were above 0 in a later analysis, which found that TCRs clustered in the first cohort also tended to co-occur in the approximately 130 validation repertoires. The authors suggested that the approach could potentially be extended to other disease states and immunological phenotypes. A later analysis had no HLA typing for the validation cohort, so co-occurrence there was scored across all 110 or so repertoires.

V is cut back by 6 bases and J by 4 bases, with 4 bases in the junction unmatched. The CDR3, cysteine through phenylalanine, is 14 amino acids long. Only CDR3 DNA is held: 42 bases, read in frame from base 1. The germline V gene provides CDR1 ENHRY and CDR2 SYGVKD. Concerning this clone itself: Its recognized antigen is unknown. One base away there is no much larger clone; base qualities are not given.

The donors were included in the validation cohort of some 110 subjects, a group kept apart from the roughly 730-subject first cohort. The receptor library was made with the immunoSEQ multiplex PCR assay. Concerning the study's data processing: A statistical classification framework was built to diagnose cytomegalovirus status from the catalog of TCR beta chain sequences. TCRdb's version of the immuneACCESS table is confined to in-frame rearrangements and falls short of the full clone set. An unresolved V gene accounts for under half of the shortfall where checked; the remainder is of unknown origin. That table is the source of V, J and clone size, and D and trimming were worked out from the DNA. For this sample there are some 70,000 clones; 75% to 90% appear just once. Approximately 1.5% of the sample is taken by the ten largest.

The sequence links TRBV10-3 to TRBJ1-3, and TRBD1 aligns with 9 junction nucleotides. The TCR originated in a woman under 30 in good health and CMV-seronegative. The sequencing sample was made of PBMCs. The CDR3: CAISRDRDGNTIYF. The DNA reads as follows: TGTGCCATCAGCCGGGACAGGGACGGAAACACCATATATTTT.